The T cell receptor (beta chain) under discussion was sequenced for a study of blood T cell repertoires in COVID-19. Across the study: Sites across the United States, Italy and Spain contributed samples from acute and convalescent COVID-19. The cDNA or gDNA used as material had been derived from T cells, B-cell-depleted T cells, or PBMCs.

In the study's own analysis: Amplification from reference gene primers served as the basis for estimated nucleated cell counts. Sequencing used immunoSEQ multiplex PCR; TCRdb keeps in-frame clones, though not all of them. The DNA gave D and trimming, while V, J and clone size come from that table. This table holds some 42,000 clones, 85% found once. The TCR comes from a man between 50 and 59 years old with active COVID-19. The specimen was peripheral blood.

The CDR3 protein is CATGLAGVFAGELFF. In nucleotides, the CDR3 is TGTGCCACCGGTCTGGCGGGAGTTTTCGCCGGGGAGCTGTTTTTT. The V and J genes are TRBV15 and TRBJ2-2, with 7 bases matching TRBD2. The J segment lost 6 bases and the V segment lost 8 bases, leaving 12 bases of the junction unmatched. CDR3 size: 15 residues. Germline loops: CDR1 LNHNV, CDR2 YYDKDF (reference sequence). The whole variable domain, remainder taken from reference TRBV15 and TRBJ2-2, is DAMVIQNPRYQVTQFGKPVTLSCSQTLNHNVMYWYQQKSSQAPKLLFHYYDKDFNNEADTPDNFQSRRPNTSFCFLDIRSPGLGDTAMYLCATGLAGVFAGELFFGEGSRLTVL.